Below are 17 T cell receptor beta chains sequenced from a single sample in a study of cytomegalovirus exposure and HLA in healthy donors. The PCR ran on 60 Vbeta and 13 Jbeta primers. Clones were sequenced by immunoSEQ multiplex PCR, and TCRdb holds only the in-frame ones, with some missing. This table has 130,000 or so clones, 85% appearing once. The sequenced sample was PBMCs. The source of these receptors is a woman in her thirties in good health and CMV-seropositive.

The chain joins TRBV5-1 to TRBJ2-5, with D unresolved. The CDR3 has 13 residues. The V and J ends lost 2 bases and 7 bases respectively, with 12 bases between them. In germline, CDR1 is SGHRS, CDR2 YFSETQ. The CDR3 sequence is CASSFDTLWTQYF. CDR3 in DNA: TGCGCCAGCAGCTTCGACACCCTTTGGACCCAGTACTTC.

V usage is TRBV5-3 and J usage is TRBJ2-5, with 11 bases fitting TRBD2. Being an ORF, TRBV5-3 has a function that is uncertain. The CDR3 is made up of 14 amino acids. The V segment lost 5 bases and the J segment 5 bases; nucleotides outside the gene matches: 5. CDR3 sequence (DNA): TGTGCCAGAAGACGGACTAGCGGGTCGGAGACCCAGTACTTC. Protein product: CARRRTSGSETQYF.

The chain joins TRBV10-3 to TRBJ2-5; D gene unclear. The V and J ends lost 10 bases and 4 bases respectively, with 10 bases between them. The CDR3 runs to 11 residues. From germline, CDR1 is ENHRY and CDR2 SYGVKD. CDR3: CATGEPETQYF. The CDR3 DNA reads as TGTGCCACCGGAGAGCCAGAGACCCAGTACTTC.

The chain combines TRBV30 with TRBJ2-3; D perhaps matches TRBD1 (7 bases). Germline-derived CDR1 and CDR2 are GTSNPN and SVGIG (reference sequence). This CDR3 is 17 amino acids long. Trimming stripped 1 base from V and 5 bases from J, with 22 bases between. The CDR3 loop is CAWSGWGDSQRGDTQYF. The CDR3 nucleotides read TGTGCCTGGAGTGGGTGGGGGGACAGTCAAAGGGGAGATACGCAGTATTTT.

The CDR3 protein is CAISFPGVDRYGYTF. The CDR3 DNA is TGTGCCATCAGTTTCCCAGGGGTTGATCGCTATGGCTACACCTTC. The chain combines TRBV10-3 with TRBJ1-2; a possible D gene is TRBD1 (6 bases). The length of the CDR3 is 15 residues. The germline V gene encodes CDR1 ENHRY and CDR2 SYGVKD. V lost 5 bases, J lost 4 bases, and 17 bases lay in between.

The chain links TRBV6-1 to TRBJ2-2, with 8 nucleotides matching TRBD2. The junction had 5 bases not matched to a gene; V was cut back by 6 bases and J by 5 bases. Per the germline V gene, CDR1 is MNHNS and CDR2 is SASEGT. The CDR3 contains 14 residues. The CDR3 nucleotides are TGTGCCAGCAGCCTCCCGGGGGGGACCGGGGAGCTGTTTTTT. Translated, it gives CASSLPGGTGELFF.

The V call is TRBV25-1, the J call TRBJ1-4; no firm D call. Germline loops: CDR1 MGHDK, CDR2 SYGVNS. The V and J ends lost 3 bases and 8 bases respectively, with 16 bases between them. The CDR3 is 15 residues long. CDR3 amino acids: CASSDPERGNEKLFF. In nucleotides, the CDR3 is TGTGCCAGCAGTGATCCAGAGCGGGGTAACGAAAAACTGTTTTTT.

V usage is TRBV6-1 and J usage is TRBJ2-5; the D gene is possibly TRBD2 (6 bases). Deletions cut 9 bases from V and 4 bases from J, with 21 bases between. The germline CDR1 and CDR2 sequences are MNHNS and SASEGT. The CDR3 extends over 15 amino acids. Written as DNA, the CDR3 is TGTGCCAGTTCAAATATGGGGGGTTTGTCAGAGACCCAGTACTTC. It codes for CASSNMGGLSETQYF.

The genes are TRBV5-4 and TRBJ1-5, with a tentative D call TRBD1 (5 bases). V dropped 2 bases and J dropped 3 bases, with 12 bases sitting between them. The V gene's germline CDR1 is SGHNT and CDR2 YYREEE (reference sequence). The CDR3 has 15 amino acids. CDR3 loop: CASSFGHSPNQPQHF. The CDR3 DNA is TGTGCCAGCAGCTTCGGACACAGCCCCAATCAGCCCCAGCATTTT.

This chain links TRBV5-1 with TRBJ2-3, with 9 bases lining up with TRBD2. Germline CDR1 and CDR2: SGHRS and YFSETQ. The CDR3 covers 16 residues. The V gene end was trimmed by 4 bases and the J gene end by 1 base; junction bases not matched to a gene: 7. The CDR3, as DNA: TGCGCCAGCAGCCGCGGGGGGGAGGCGGGCACAGATACGCAGTATTTT. It codes for CASSRGGEAGTDTQYF.

V gene TRBV5-1 combines with J gene TRBJ2-2; D is undetermined. The CDR3 contains 13 residues. The germline CDR1 and CDR2 sequences are SGHRS and YFSETQ. Trimming took 8 bases from V and 6 from J, leaving 14 bases between them. DNA for the CDR3: TGCGCCAGTACTTCTCTAGGTGCCGGGGAGCTGTTTTTT. This gives the protein CASTSLGAGELFF.

The rearrangement links TRBV18 to TRBJ2-5; D uncertain. There are 13 residues in the CDR3. The germline V gene has CDR1 KGHSH and CDR2 LQKENI. V was cut by 2 bases and J by 0 bases, with 4 bases left in between. DNA of the CDR3: TGTGCCAGCTCACCAACAGACCAAGAGACCCAGTACTTC. It codes for CASSPTDQETQYF.

The V call is TRBV6-1, the J call TRBJ2-7; D perhaps matches TRBD1 (5 bases). Germline V gene data show CDR1 as MNHNS and CDR2 as SASEGT. V lost 6 bases, J lost 4 bases, and 7 bases lay in between. This CDR3 spans 11 amino acids. In DNA, the CDR3 is TGTGCCAGCAGGACAGTTTACGAGCAGTACTTC. This translates into CASRTVYEQYF.

This clone was detected only once. This chain links TRBV2 with TRBJ2-7; a possible D gene is TRBD2 (5 bases). Trimming left V 4 bases short and J 0 bases short, with 7 bases between. The CDR3 runs to 13 residues. Germline V gene lookup returns CDR1 SNHLY and CDR2 FYNNEI. CDR3 bases: TGTGCCAGCAGTGGAGGGTTCTCCTACGAGCAGTACTTC. It is translated as CASSGGFSYEQYF.

CDR3 region: CASSAPGQGVNEQFF. CDR3 nucleotides: TGTGCCAGCAGTGCTCCGGGACAGGGTGTAAATGAGCAGTTCTTC. The chain carries TRBV6-5 and TRBJ2-1; 9 positions match TRBD1. Per the germline V gene, CDR1 is MNHEY and CDR2 is SVGAGI. Losses at the gene ends were 5 bases for V and 7 bases for J; bases not matched to a gene: 9. The CDR3 has 15 amino acids.

The CDR3 DNA sequence: TGCGCCAGCAGCCAAGTATCTGCGGGGGGGGCTCGCAATGAGCAGTTCTTC. Translated, it gives CASSQVSAGGARNEQFF. The V gene is TRBV4-1, the J gene TRBJ2-1; 9 bases agree with TRBD2. With 1 base clipped from V and 6 bases from J, the junction kept 10 bases outside the gene matches. The CDR3 sequence is 17 residues long. Germline values: CDR1 MGHRA, CDR2 YSYEKL.

The CDR3 is CASSVQVSNSNQPQHF. The CDR3, as DNA: TGTGCCAGCAGTGTCCAGGTCAGTAATAGCAATCAGCCCCAGCATTTT. The rearrangement joins TRBV6-1 to TRBJ1-5; D ambiguous. The germline gives CDR1 MNHNS, CDR2 SASEGT. V dropped 4 bases and J dropped 0 bases, with 13 bases sitting between them. CDR3 length: 16 residues.